The present entry profiles one T cell receptor beta chain with its context. Antigen: not known. The entry originates in a study of cytotoxic CD8 clonotypes in ibrutinib-treated CLL. The study's findings and limits: Sustained-remission patients were sampled at one set of times and progressing patients at different ones.

Profiling relied on immunoSEQ multiplex PCR, and the TCRdb table lists in-frame clones only, not all of them. The profile shows under 150,000 clones, roughly 84% of them singletons. Library input was approximately 1.8 micrograms of DNA from cryopreserved PBMCs. Germline V gene data show CDR1 as WNHNN and CDR2 as SYGVQD (reference sequence). This CDR3 spans 14 amino acids. The specimen comprised PBMCs, sampled after 24 months of ibrutinib treatment. This receptor was obtained from a human donor with chronic lymphocytic leukemia. The chain uses TRBV10-1 and TRBJ2-5; TRBD1 is a possible D gene (6 bases). The J call may be incorrect, as the DNA end agrees better with TRBJ2-7. DNA of the CDR3: TGCGCCAGCAGTGGACAAATACAGGGTTACGAGCAGTACTTC. It yields the protein CASSGQIQGYEQYF.